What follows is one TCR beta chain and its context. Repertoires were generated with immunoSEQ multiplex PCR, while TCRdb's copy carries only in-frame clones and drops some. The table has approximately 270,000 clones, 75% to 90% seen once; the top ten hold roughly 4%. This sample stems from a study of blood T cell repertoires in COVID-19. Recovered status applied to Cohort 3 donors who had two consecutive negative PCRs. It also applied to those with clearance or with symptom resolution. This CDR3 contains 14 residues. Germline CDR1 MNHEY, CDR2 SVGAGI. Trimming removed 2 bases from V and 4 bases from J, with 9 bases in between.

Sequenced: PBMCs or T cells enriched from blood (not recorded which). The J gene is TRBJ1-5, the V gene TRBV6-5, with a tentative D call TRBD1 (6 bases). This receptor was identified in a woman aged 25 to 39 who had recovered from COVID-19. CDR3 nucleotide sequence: TGTGCCAGCAGTTACGCAGGGGTAAATCAGCCCCAGCATTTT. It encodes CASSYAGVNQPQHF.